These 27 T cell receptor beta chains were all obtained from the same sample, sequenced in a study of graft-versus-host responses after intestinal transplantation. Clones were sequenced by immunoSEQ multiplex PCR, and TCRdb holds only the in-frame ones, with some missing. The sample records approximately 10,000 clones, around 94% being singletons. The sequenced sample was PBMCs, obtained 8 days after intestinal transplant. These receptors came from a human patient who received an intestinal transplant, so some T cells may come from the graft donor.

The rearrangement links TRBV7-9 to TRBJ1-2; perhaps TRBD1 as D (5 bases). The CDR3 sequence is 14 residues long. The V and J ends lost 4 bases and 7 bases respectively, with 16 bases between them. Looked up from germline, CDR1 is SEHNR and CDR2 is FQNEAQ (reference sequence). The CDR3 nucleotides read TGTGCCAGCAGCTCCCCGGGACGGATTTCTGGCTACACCTTC. Translation: CASSSPGRISGYTF. The full variable domain, with the rest looked up from reference TRBV7-9 and TRBJ1-2, is DTGVSQNPRHKITKRGQNVTFRCDPISEHNRLYWYRQTLGQGPEFLTYFQNEAQLEKSRLLSDRFSAERPKGSFSTLEIQRTEQGDSAMYLCASSSPGRISGYTFGSGTRLTVV.

The chain links TRBV4-1 to TRBJ1-1, with D possibly TRBD1 on 6 matching bases. Germline loops: CDR1 MGHRA, CDR2 YSYEKL. CDR3 length equals 16 residues. With 0 bases removed from V and 5 bases from J, the gap between germline ends came to 16 bases. The CDR3 is CASSQEGGTGRTEAFF. The CDR3 DNA sequence: TGCGCCAGCAGCCAAGAGGGTGGTACAGGGCGGACTGAAGCTTTCTTT.

The chain couples TRBV10-2 to TRBJ2-7; D uncertain. The V end lost 0 bases, the J end lost 6 bases, and 6 bases lay between the germline ends. The CDR3 runs to 12 residues. The germline V gene encodes CDR1 WSHSY and CDR2 SAAADI. CDR3: CASSESPAEQYF. DNA of the CDR3: TGCGCCAGCAGTGAGTCCCCGGCCGAGCAGTACTTC.

The chain has TRBV27 and TRBJ2-7; D perhaps matches TRBD2 (5 bases). V lost 4 bases and J 0 bases, leaving 7 bases between the germline ends. Looked up from germline, CDR1 is MNHEY and CDR2 is SMNVEV (reference sequence). The CDR3 contains 13 residues. The CDR3 DNA sequence: TGTGCCAGCAGTTGGGCGGGCTCCTACGAGCAGTACTTC. Encoded protein: CASSWAGSYEQYF.

The rearrangement uses TRBV2 and TRBJ1-1, with D hard to call. Looked up from germline, CDR1 is SNHLY and CDR2 is FYNNEI. CDR3 length equals 13 residues. V lost 3 bases to trimming and J lost 8 bases, with 13 bases between them. The CDR3 spells CASSDIGTDEAFF. The CDR3 nucleotides are TGTGCCAGCAGTGACATAGGAACTGACGAAGCTTTCTTT.

This clone was counted once. V usage is TRBV14 and J usage is TRBJ2-3; D not resolved. The CDR3 extends over 12 amino acids. Deletions cut 4 bases from V and 8 bases from J, with 10 bases between. Germline-derived CDR1 and CDR2 are SGHDN and FVKESK. This CDR3 reads CASSPGAGTQYF. As DNA, the CDR3 is TGTGCCAGCAGCCCCGGCGCAGGTACGCAGTATTTT.

The rearrangement joins TRBV2 to TRBJ2-2; D call uncertain. V lost 2 bases and J lost 4, with 5 bases in between. This CDR3 has 13 amino acids. Per germline, CDR1 SNHLY and CDR2 FYNNEI. Here the CDR3 DNA reads TGTGCCAGCAGTGAAAAGATCACCGGGGAGCTGTTTTTT. Translated, it gives CASSEKITGELFF.

For the CDR3, the DNA is TGTGCCAGCAGCTATGACAGGGGGCAAGAGACCCAGTACTTC. Residues: CASSYDRGQETQYF. The rearrangement links TRBV11-2 to TRBJ2-5, with 9 bases identical to TRBD1. Germline trimming cut 4 bases from V and 2 bases from J; bases unmatched to any gene: 2. Germline V CDR1 and CDR2: SGHAT, FQNNGV. This CDR3 has 14 residues.

V gene TRBV19 combines with J gene TRBJ2-2, with 9 bases lining up with TRBD2. Germline trimming cut 11 bases from V and 3 bases from J; bases unmatched to any gene: 7. The CDR3 is made up of 14 amino acids. The germline CDR1 and CDR2 sequences are LNHDA and SQIVND (reference sequence). The CDR3 DNA is TGTGCCGGGAGACTAGCGGCGGACACCGGGGAGCTGTTTTTT. It encodes CAGRLAADTGELFF. Combining the CDR3 with reference TRBV19 and TRBJ2-2 gives the whole variable domain DGGITQSPKYLFRKEGQNVTLSCEQNLNHDAMYWYRQDPGQGLRLIYYSQIVNDFQKGDIAEGYSVSREKKESFPLTVTSAQKNPTAFYLCAGRLAADTGELFFGEGSRLTVL.

V gene TRBV13 combines with J gene TRBJ2-7; TRBD1 matches 8 bases. The junction had 13 bases not matched to a gene; V was cut back by 5 bases and J by 1 base. The V gene's germline CDR1 is PRHDT and CDR2 FYEKMQ (reference sequence). The CDR3 sequence is 17 residues long. The CDR3 bases are TGTGCCAGCAGCGACCTCGGGACAGGCCAAAAGTCCTACGAGCAGTACTTC. This sequence encodes CASSDLGTGQKSYEQYF. The full variable domain, its missing parts supplied by reference TRBV13 and TRBJ2-7, is AAGVIQSPRHLIKEKRETATLKCYPIPRHDTVYWYQQGPGQDPQFLISFYEKMQSDKGSIPDRFSAQQFSDYHSELNMSSLELGDSALYFCASSDLGTGQKSYEQYFGPGTRLTVT.

V and J are TRBV28 and TRBJ1-1; D unresolved. The CDR3 is 16 amino acids. Germline V gives CDR1 MDHEN, CDR2 SYDVKM. Trimming left V 2 bases short and J 0 bases short, with 13 bases between. The CDR3 region is CASSLKGPGMNTEAFF. The CDR3 DNA follows: TGTGCCAGCAGTTTAAAAGGGCCCGGTATGAACACTGAAGCTTTCTTT.

The chain has TRBV19 and TRBJ2-7; D tentatively reads TRBD1 or TRBD2 (5 bases each). Germline CDR1 LNHDA, CDR2 SQIVND (reference sequence). The CDR3 runs to 15 residues. Trimming pared 5 bases from V and 3 bases from J, leaving 17 bases between. CDR3 in DNA: TGTGCCAGTAGTGCAGACCGGGACGGCCTCTACGAGCAGTACTTC. Its protein product is CASSADRDGLYEQYF.

The chain employs TRBV27 and TRBJ2-2; D remains unclear. The CDR3 is made up of 17 amino acids. Germline V CDR1 and CDR2: MNHEY, SMNVEV (reference sequence). The ends were cut back, 3 bases at V and 0 bases at J, with 14 bases in the middle. CDR3 nucleotide sequence: TGTGCCAGCAGTTTCGTCCCGCCCTACGCGAACACCGGGGAGCTGTTTTTT. It encodes CASSFVPPYANTGELFF.

The chain employs TRBV28 and TRBJ2-7, with D tentatively TRBD2 (5 bases). Germline V lookup: CDR1 MDHEN, CDR2 SYDVKM. This CDR3 has 12 residues. Trimming stripped 5 bases from V and 6 bases from J, with 11 bases between. The DNA of the CDR3 is TGTGCCAGCAGTCGAGGACTCTTCGAGCAGTACTTC. This encodes CASSRGLFEQYF.

The chain couples TRBV11-2 to TRBJ1-6; no clear D gene. V was trimmed by 1 base and J by 0 bases, leaving 13 bases between them. In germline, CDR1 is SGHAT, CDR2 FQNNGV. The CDR3 runs 18 residues. DNA for the CDR3: TGTGCCAGCAGCTTAGGGCCCCTGGAGAGCTCCTATAATTCACCCCTCCACTTT. Its protein is CASSLGPLESSYNSPLHF.

The J gene is TRBJ2-7, the V gene TRBV9; a weak D match, TRBD1 (6 bases). Trimming cost V 6 bases and J 3 bases, with 16 bases left between them. Germline CDR1 reads SGDLS; CDR2 reads YYNGEE. The CDR3 runs 14 residues. The CDR3 loop is CASTPGQGNYEQYF. The CDR3 DNA sequence: TGTGCCAGCACCCCTGGGCAGGGGAACTACGAGCAGTACTTC. Filled out from reference TRBV9 and TRBJ2-7, the complete variable domain reads DSGVTQTPKHLITATGQRVTLRCSPRSGDLSVYWYQQSLDQGLQFLIQYYNGEERAKGNILERFSAQQFPDLHSELNLSSLELGDSALYFCASTPGQGNYEQYFGPGTRLTVT.

V gene TRBV6-1 combines with J gene TRBJ2-3; TRBD2 matches at 9 bases. The V and J ends lost 5 bases and 5 bases, in that order; junction bases with no gene match: 5. Germline CDR1 reads MNHNS; CDR2 reads SASEGT. The CDR3 length is 14 residues. The CDR3 is CASSLAGTLDTQYF. Here the CDR3 DNA reads TGTGCCAGCAGTCTAGCGGGGACCTTAGATACGCAGTATTTT.

The V call is TRBV5-1, the J call TRBJ2-5, with D tentatively TRBD2 (5 bases). With 1 base removed from V and 1 base from J, the gap between germline ends came to 8 bases. From germline, CDR1 is SGHRS and CDR2 YFSETQ. The CDR3 consists of 14 residues. The CDR3 DNA reads as TGCGCCAGCAGCTTGTTAAGCGGCCAAGAGACCCAGTACTTC. It codes for CASSLLSGQETQYF.

This chain uses TRBV6-5 with TRBJ1-2, with 7 bases identical to TRBD1. CDR1 is MNHEY and CDR2 is SVGAGI in the germline V gene. CDR3 length equals 14 residues. The J segment lost 1 base and the V segment lost 6 bases, leaving 5 bases of the junction unmatched. The CDR3 is CASRTGQRNYGYTF. The CDR3, as DNA: TGTGCCAGCAGAACGGGACAGCGTAACTATGGCTACACCTTC.

The rearrangement uses TRBV6-7 and TRBJ2-1; 14 bases fit TRBD2. TRBV6-7 qualifies as an ORF whose function is uncertain. This CDR3 has 20 residues. The ends lost 6 bases at V and 6 bases at J; junction bases unmatched: 19. CDR3 amino acids: CASRSRDLFGTSGRRNEQFF. The CDR3 DNA is TGTGCCAGCAGGTCCCGGGACCTTTTTGGGACTAGCGGGAGACGCAATGAGCAGTTCTTC.

The V gene is TRBV5-4, the J gene TRBJ1-1; possibly TRBD1 for D (5 bases). The CDR3 contains 14 residues. The ends were cut back, 4 bases at V and 4 bases at J, with 14 bases in the middle. From germline, CDR1 is SGHNT and CDR2 YYREEE (reference sequence). In DNA form, the CDR3 reads TGTGCCAGCAGCGCCGGTTTTAGGGGCACTGAAGCTTTCTTT. Amino acids: CASSAGFRGTEAFF.

The chain carries TRBV27 and TRBJ2-7, with TRBD2 matching 10 bases. Unmatched junction bases numbered 4, after V lost 5 bases and J lost 3 bases. Germline V CDR1 and CDR2: MNHEY, SMNVEV (reference sequence). This CDR3 contains 14 residues. The chain's CDR3 is CASSIRTSGYEQYF. The CDR3 nucleotides are TGTGCCAGCAGTATCAGGACTAGCGGCTACGAGCAGTACTTC.

J is TRBJ2-5 and V is TRBV4-2; D call uncertain. V was clipped by 1 base and J by 0 bases, with 15 bases between them. The CDR3 is 17 amino acids. Per germline, CDR1 LGHNA and CDR2 YNFKEQ. The CDR3 DNA reads as TGTGCCAGCAGCCAAGCTTCGCAGCCCCTGTACCAAGAGACCCAGTACTTC. It yields the protein CASSQASQPLYQETQYF.

V and J are TRBV27 and TRBJ2-3, with D hard to call. The CDR3 is 14 amino acids. V shed 4 bases and J shed 4 bases, with 12 bases lying between them. Germline CDR1 MNHEY, CDR2 SMNVEV (reference sequence). The chain's CDR3 is CASSSWAVSDTQYF. In DNA, the CDR3 is TGTGCCAGCAGTTCCTGGGCGGTTTCAGATACGCAGTATTTT.

The V call is TRBV7-9, the J call TRBJ2-7; 9 bases match TRBD1. V shed 5 bases and J 2 bases; nucleotides not matched to a gene: 7. Germline CDR1 and CDR2: SEHNR and FQNEAQ (reference sequence). The CDR3 extends over 15 amino acids. In DNA form, the CDR3 reads TGTGCCAGCAGCCCCCGCGACAGGGGGACCTACGAGCAGTACTTC. As protein: CASSPRDRGTYEQYF. The variable domain in full, completed from reference TRBV7-9 and TRBJ2-7, reads DTGVSQNPRHKITKRGQNVTFRCDPISEHNRLYWYRQTLGQGPEFLTYFQNEAQLEKSRLLSDRFSAERPKGSFSTLEIQRTEQGDSAMYLCASSPRDRGTYEQYFGPGTRLTVT.

This chain connects TRBV9 to TRBJ2-5; either TRBD1 or TRBD2 may supply D (6 bases each). V gave up 0 bases and J gave up 9 bases, with 18 bases separating them. Germline loops: CDR1 SGDLS, CDR2 YYNGEE. The CDR3 is 15 residues long. The CDR3 loop is CASSVGRAGQSAQYF. The CDR3 nucleotides are TGTGCCAGCAGCGTAGGGAGGGCGGGACAATCGGCCCAGTACTTC.

The gene calls are TRBV18 and TRBJ2-3; a weak D match, TRBD2 (6 bases). V lost 3 bases to trimming and J lost 0 bases, with 10 bases between them. Germline CDR1 is KGHSH and CDR2 is LQKENI. This CDR3 has 15 residues. CDR3 coding DNA: TGTGCCAGCTCACCCAGCCGGGGGAGCACAGATACGCAGTATTTT. This sequence encodes CASSPSRGSTDTQYF.